One and the same sample provided the 25 T cell receptor beta chains below, sequenced in a study of T cell changes during pregnancy in multiple sclerosis. TCRdb keeps only in-frame clones here, not all; method: immunoSEQ multiplex PCR. This table holds roughly 27,000 clones, approximately 91% found once. The sample was CD8+ T cells from peripheral blood mononuclear cells, taken in the second trimester of pregnancy. Receptors were obtained from a female donor with multiple sclerosis, enrolled in a pregnancy study.

A few counts support this clone. The CDR3 region is CASSPGTAGGYTF. The DNA for the CDR3 is TGTGCCAGTAGTCCCGGGACCGCGGGGGGCTACACCTTC. V usage is TRBV19 and J usage is TRBJ1-2, with D tentatively TRBD1 (5 bases). Germline loops: CDR1 LNHDA, CDR2 SQIVND (reference sequence). The V end lost 5 bases, the J end lost 8 bases, and 15 bases lay between the germline ends. The length of the CDR3 is 13 residues.

The CDR3, as DNA: TGTGCCAGCACTATGGGGACTTACTATGGCTACACCTTC. Translation gives CASTMGTYYGYTF. The chain carries TRBV6-5 and TRBJ1-2; D may be TRBD1 (5 bases). The CDR3 spans 13 residues. Germline CDR1 and CDR2: MNHEY and SVGAGI. With 7 bases removed from V and 3 bases from J, the gap between germline ends came to 12 bases.

In nucleotides, the CDR3 is TGTGCCAGCAGCCTATACAGGGGCGGCAATGAGCAGTTCTTC. Translated, it gives CASSLYRGGNEQFF. The chain recombines TRBV7-2 with TRBJ2-1; 7 nucleotides agree with TRBD1. With V trimmed by 5 bases and J by 6 bases, 7 bases remained unmatched. This CDR3 is built from 14 residues. From germline, CDR1 is SGHTA and CDR2 FQGNSA.

The V and J genes are TRBV13 and TRBJ1-4; tentatively, D is TRBD1 (6 bases). This CDR3 region has 14 residues. Germline CDR1 is PRHDT and CDR2 is FYEKMQ (reference sequence). V was trimmed by 6 bases and J by 6 bases, leaving 14 bases between them. The CDR3 spells CASRSGEMDEKLFF. In nucleotides, the CDR3 is TGTGCCAGCAGGTCAGGGGAGATGGATGAAAAACTGTTTTTT.

This chain links TRBV7-2 with TRBJ2-3; possibly TRBD2 for D (5 bases). Germline V gene sequence: CDR1 SGHTA, CDR2 FQGNSA. The CDR3 loop spans 16 amino acids. V lost 4 bases to trimming and J lost 2 bases, with 16 bases between them. The CDR3: CASSYWSGYATDTQYF. CDR3 coding DNA: TGTGCCAGCAGCTACTGGAGCGGCTACGCCACAGATACGCAGTATTTT. The full variable domain, its missing parts supplied by reference TRBV7-2 and TRBJ2-3, is GAGVSQSPSNKVTEKGKDVELRCDPISGHTALYWYRQSLGQGLEFLIYFQGNSAPDKSGLPSDRFSAERTGGSVSTLTIQRTQQEDSAVYLCASSYWSGYATDTQYFGPGTRLTVL.

This clone was recorded once. The chain has TRBV7-9 and TRBJ1-1; D may be TRBD1 (6 bases). CDR1 is SEHNR and CDR2 is FQNEAQ in the germline V gene (reference sequence). Deletions cut 5 bases from V and 5 bases from J, with 27 bases between. This CDR3 is built from 18 residues. CDR3 DNA: TGTGCCAGCAGCCCGAATAAAGGGGCAGGGGCCCTTCGGACTGAAGCTTTCTTT. Amino acid sequence: CASSPNKGAGALRTEAFF.

V gene TRBV2 combines with J gene TRBJ2-1, with 7 bases lining up with TRBD1. Germline lookup yields CDR1 SNHLY and CDR2 FYNNEI. V dropped 6 bases and J dropped 3; count of bases not matched to a gene: 17. The CDR3 contains 18 residues. The CDR3 nucleotides read TGTGCCAGCAGGTTCCCGTCCGCTCCTACAGGGGACTACAATGAGCAGTTCTTC. This encodes CASRFPSAPTGDYNEQFF.

The chain uses TRBV6-1 and TRBJ1-6; D unclear. Germline CDR1 is MNHNS and CDR2 is SASEGT. Trimming left V 0 bases short and J 7 bases short, with 4 bases between. The CDR3 spans 13 residues. In DNA, the CDR3 is TGTGCCAGCAGTGAAGCGGAGAATTCACCCCTCCACTTT. Protein sequence: CASSEAENSPLHF.

This chain joins TRBV5-8 and TRBJ2-7; 11 nucleotides align to TRBD1. There are 17 residues in the CDR3. V shed 4 bases and J 3 bases; nucleotides not matched to a gene: 12. From germline, CDR1 is SGHTS and CDR2 YDEGEE. The chain's CDR3 is CASSRQDRGQGGYEQYF. The CDR3 DNA sequence: TGTGCCAGCAGCAGACAGGACAGGGGGCAAGGGGGCTACGAGCAGTACTTC.

The rearrangement uses TRBV5-1 and TRBJ2-5, with 7 bases fitting TRBD1. This CDR3 comprises 14 residues. Germline values: CDR1 SGHRS, CDR2 YFSETQ. V shed 4 bases and J 5 bases; nucleotides not matched to a gene: 8. The CDR3 DNA sequence: TGCGCCAGCAGCCCAGGGGGTAGGAGGGAGACCCAGTACTTC. This translates into CASSPGGRRETQYF.

The chain is built from TRBV11-2 and TRBJ1-6; 9 nucleotides match TRBD1. The CDR3 runs 16 residues. CDR1 is SGHAT and CDR2 is FQNNGV in the germline V gene. V shed 1 base, J shed 10 bases, and the junction held 8 bases outside the gene matches. The CDR3: CASSLGGTGWDSPLHF. The CDR3 bases are TGTGCCAGCAGCTTAGGAGGGACAGGGTGGGACTCACCCCTCCACTTT.

The chain couples TRBV7-9 to TRBJ1-2, with no clear D. The CDR3 consists of 13 residues. Germline V gene sequence: CDR1 SEHNR, CDR2 FQNEAQ (reference sequence). Trimming removed 5 bases at V and 5 bases at J, with 12 bases between. CDR3 sequence (DNA): TGTGCCAGCAGCCATCAGCCAGGATATGGCTACACCTTC. As protein: CASSHQPGYGYTF.

CDR3 region: CAGAAASGTDTQYF. In DNA, the CDR3 is TGTGCCGGCGCTGCGGCTAGCGGGACAGATACGCAGTATTTT. The chain is built from TRBV6-1 and TRBJ2-3, with 8 bases identical to TRBD2. V dropped 11 bases and J dropped 3; count of bases not matched to a gene: 10. The CDR3 length is 14 residues. From germline, CDR1 is MNHNS and CDR2 SASEGT.

The CDR3 region is CASSFGLAGASYNEQFF. CDR3 coding DNA: TGTGCCAGCAGCTTTGGACTAGCGGGGGCCTCCTACAATGAGCAGTTCTTC. V is TRBV7-8 and J is TRBJ2-1, with 13 bases matching TRBD2. Trimming at V came to 3 bases and at J to 0 bases, leaving 2 bases not matched to a gene. The length of the CDR3 is 17 residues. Per the germline V gene, CDR1 is SGHVS and CDR2 is FQNEAQ.

V and J are TRBV7-9 and TRBJ1-1, with a tentative D call TRBD1 (6 bases). In germline, CDR1 is SEHNR, CDR2 FQNEAQ (reference sequence). The CDR3 loop spans 13 amino acids. V lost 5 bases to trimming and J lost 5 bases, with 12 bases between them. DNA for the CDR3: TGTGCCAGCAGCCCCAAGAGGGGGACTGAAGCTTTCTTT. Translated, it gives CASSPKRGTEAFF.

The rearrangement uses TRBV15 and TRBJ2-7; 8 bases are a match to TRBD1. In germline, CDR1 is LNHNV, CDR2 YYDKDF (reference sequence). V gave up 8 bases and J gave up 2 bases; unmatched junction bases: 11. This CDR3 is built from 15 residues. The DNA of the CDR3 is TGTGCCACCTCCCCTTGGGGACAGGAGCCCTACGAGCAGTACTTC. This encodes CATSPWGQEPYEQYF.

The V and J genes are TRBV4-1 and TRBJ2-7, with a tentative D call TRBD1 (5 bases). CDR1 MGHRA and CDR2 YSYEKL come from the germline V gene. The CDR3 has 14 residues. V was trimmed by 4 bases and J by 0 bases, leaving 10 bases between them. The chain's CDR3 is CASSLARDSYEQYF. For the CDR3, the DNA is TGCGCCAGCAGCCTGGCCAGGGACTCCTACGAGCAGTACTTC.

Here the CDR3 DNA reads TGTGCCAGCAGTTTAGGACTAGCGGGGGACCACCGCACAGATACGCAGTATTTT. Its translation is CASSLGLAGDHRTDTQYF. The chain is built from TRBV27 and TRBJ2-3; 13 bases fit TRBD2. The ends lost 2 bases at V and 1 base at J; junction bases unmatched: 6. In germline, CDR1 is MNHEY, CDR2 SMNVEV (reference sequence). The CDR3 extends over 18 amino acids.

This sequence joins TRBV7-8 and TRBJ2-1; 7 bases line up with TRBD2. V gave up 1 base and J gave up 5 bases; unmatched junction bases: 17. The CDR3 totals 19 residues. CDR1 and CDR2 from the germline V gene are SGHVS and FQNEAQ. This CDR3 reads CASSLDIRSSGLSDNEQFF. DNA of the CDR3: TGTGCCAGCAGCTTAGACATTCGGTCTAGCGGACTCTCGGACAATGAGCAGTTCTTC.

By its share, this clone is medium-sized (0.01 to 0.1%). The chain carries TRBV27 and TRBJ2-2; 9 bases match TRBD2. CDR1 is MNHEY and CDR2 is SMNVEV in the germline V gene (reference sequence). This CDR3 has 15 residues. The ends lost 3 bases at V and 6 bases at J; junction bases unmatched: 5. The DNA for the CDR3 is TGTGCCAGCAGTTTCGGCGGGGGGGCCGCCGGGGAGCTGTTTTTT. This gives the protein CASSFGGGAAGELFF.

The V call is TRBV7-8, the J call TRBJ1-6; D is perhaps TRBD1 (6 bases). Germline loops: CDR1 SGHVS, CDR2 FQNEAQ. The CDR3 contains 18 residues. V was pared by 2 bases and J by 4 bases, with 18 bases between. This chain's CDR3 is CASSLMMSGAAYNSPLHF. The DNA of the CDR3 is TGTGCCAGCAGCTTAATGATGTCAGGGGCCGCTTATAATTCACCCCTCCACTTT.

The chain uses TRBV7-6 and TRBJ2-7, with a tentative D call TRBD2 (5 bases). The CDR3 extends over 14 amino acids. The germline CDR1 and CDR2 sequences are SGHVS and FNYEAQ. V lost 1 base, J lost 2 bases, and 9 bases lay in between. The CDR3 loop is CASSLGSGTYEQYF. CDR3 nucleotides: TGTGCCAGCAGCTTAGGGTCGGGGACCTACGAGCAGTACTTC.

The chain is built from TRBV4-3 and TRBJ2-2; tentative D call: TRBD1 (5 bases). Trimming removed 2 bases from V and 6 bases from J, with 19 bases in between. The CDR3 is 17 residues long. Germline CDR1 reads LGHNA; CDR2 reads YSLEER. CDR3 sequence reads: CASSQYPTGGVSGELFF. CDR3 nucleotides: TGCGCCAGCAGCCAATACCCTACAGGTGGGGTCTCCGGGGAGCTGTTTTTT.

This clone was recorded a few times. V gene TRBV6-5 combines with J gene TRBJ1-6; 8 bases match TRBD1. V shed 1 base, J shed 8 bases, and the junction held 7 bases outside the gene matches. Germline V gene lookup returns CDR1 MNHEY and CDR2 SVGAGI. The CDR3 spans 16 residues. This CDR3 is CASSYWAGGSDSPLHF. DNA of the CDR3: TGTGCCAGCAGTTACTGGGCAGGGGGCAGTGATTCACCCCTCCACTTT.

This clone was found once. The V and J genes are TRBV5-5 and TRBJ2-7, with 9 bases identical to TRBD1. This CDR3 is built from 17 residues. Trimming at V came to 5 bases and at J to 7 bases, leaving 19 bases not matched to a gene. Germline V gene data show CDR1 as SGHKS and CDR2 as YYEKEE (reference sequence). The CDR3 DNA is TGTGCCAGCAGTAAGCGAAGTCCGGGACAGGGCAGAGGGGAGCAGTACTTC. It encodes CASSKRSPGQGRGEQYF.